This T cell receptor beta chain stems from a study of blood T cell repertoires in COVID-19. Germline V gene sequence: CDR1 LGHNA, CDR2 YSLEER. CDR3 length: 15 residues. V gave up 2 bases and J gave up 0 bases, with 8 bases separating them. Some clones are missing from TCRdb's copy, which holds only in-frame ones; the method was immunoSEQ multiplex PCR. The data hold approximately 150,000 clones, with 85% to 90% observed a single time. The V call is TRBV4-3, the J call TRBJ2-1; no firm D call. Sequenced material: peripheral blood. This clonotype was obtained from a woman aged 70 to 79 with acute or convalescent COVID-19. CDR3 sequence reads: CASSQWYGSYNEQFF. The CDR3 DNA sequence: TGCGCCAGCAGCCAATGGTACGGCTCCTACAATGAGCAGTTCTTC.